The present T cell receptor beta chain was sequenced within a study of a mutant IDH1 vaccine in newly diagnosed glioma. Time point denoted: baseline, week 1 (first vaccination visit). This sample's treatment: pre-vaccination baseline after standard-of-care therapy. The J segment lost 5 bases and the V segment lost 4 bases, leaving 8 bases of the junction unmatched. This CDR3 comprises 15 residues. Germline CDR1 and CDR2: KGHSH and LQKENI. TCRdb's copy holds only in-frame clones and misses some; the assay was immunoSEQ multiplex PCR. Of some 87,000 clones in the sample, roughly 75% were seen once. About this clone: The antigen remains unidentified.

Study-wide points: Seemingly, pseudoprogression had no relation to changes in the top peripheral T cell clonotypes. Vaccine-induced immune responses occurred in 90% to 95% of patients.

Sample: PBMCs, taken from a glioma patient treated with radiotherapy, temozolomide or both. The receptor comes from a man aged 40-50 years with glioma. V is TRBV18 and J is TRBJ1-5; 7 bases line up with TRBD1. In DNA, the CDR3 is TGTGCCAGCTCACGCGAGACAGGGAAGGATCAGCCCCAGCATTTT. This gives the protein CASSRETGKDQPQHF.